Listed below are T cell receptor beta chains from one sample, sequenced in a study of T cell responses to AZD1222 COVID-19 vaccine. Measured with immunoSEQ multiplex PCR; TCRdb has only the in-frame clones, and not every one. The sample consists of about 120,000 clones, about 89% of them appearing once. This material consisted of peripheral blood, taken on day 0 of AZD1222 vaccination. These receptors all come from an adult in good health. Both conserved end residues are part of each CDR3. The D gene is left open where the match is weak. Not every row has a clone size; where given, it reads once, few, many or a size class.

CDR3nt	CDR3aa	d_gene	abundance	v_gene	j_gene
TGTGCCAGCAGTGAATCGGGACAGGGGGTTTTCGGCTACACCTTC	CASSESGQGVFGYTF	TRBD1	.	TRBV25-1	TRBJ1-2
TGTGCCAGCAGCTCGATTCGACAGGGTACCTATGGCTACACCTTC	CASSSIRQGTYGYTF	TRBD1	.	TRBV7-8	TRBJ1-2
TGTGCCAGCGCCGGGACAGGGACCGAGCAGTACTTC	CASAGTGTEQYF	TRBD1	.	TRBV6-5	TRBJ2-7
TGTGCCAGCAGCCCAAGGGCGGGAGGCGGGGAGCTGTTTTTT	CASSPRAGGGELFF	TRBD2	.	TRBV11-1	TRBJ2-2
TGTGCCAGCAGTTTCCGGGGGGGGAACACCGGGGAGCTGTTTTTT	CASSFRGGNTGELFF	TRBD2	.	TRBV6-1	TRBJ2-2
TGTGCCAGCGAACGTGCTGTGGGGGTTGCTTATGGCTACACCTTC	CASERAVGVAYGYTF	.	.	TRBV19	TRBJ1-2
TGCGCCGGCCCCGGAGGGAGTTCACCCCTCCACTTT	CAGPGGSSPLHF	.	.	TRBV23-1	TRBJ1-6
TGTGCCAGCACAAGAAACAGTGAAGCTTTCTTT	CASTRNSEAFF	.	.	TRBV18	TRBJ1-1
TGTGCCAGCAGCTTGGAGTGGAATCAGCCCCAGCATTTT	CASSLEWNQPQHF	.	.	TRBV5-8	TRBJ1-5
TGCGCCAGCAGTGAGTCGGGACAGGGTTCAAGGCCCCAGCATTTT	CASSESGQGSRPQHF	TRBD1	.	TRBV10-2	TRBJ1-5
TGTGCCAGCAGTTTGCGCTTCGGGGAGCTGTTTTTT	CASSLRFGELFF	.	.	TRBV27	TRBJ2-2
TGTGCCAGCAGCTTAGCCTGGGGGGCGCCCTTCGCCGGGGAGCTGTTTTTT	CASSLAWGAPFAGELFF	.	.	TRBV7-9	TRBJ2-2
TGTGCCACCAGCAGAGAAAAAGGGGTTAACACTGAAGCTTTCTTT	CATSREKGVNTEAFF	.	few	TRBV15	TRBJ1-1
TGCAGTGCTAGTCCCCACGGACTAGCCCGAGGGAGCAATGAGCAGTTCTTC	CSASPHGLARGSNEQFF	TRBD2	few	TRBV20-1	TRBJ2-1
TGTGCCAGCAGTGAGATCCGGGGATTTATCTCCTACGAGCAGTACTTC	CASSEIRGFISYEQYF	.	.	TRBV6-4	TRBJ2-7
TGCGCCAGCAGCTGGACACCCTACGAGCAGTACTTC	CASSWTPYEQYF	.	.	TRBV5-1	TRBJ2-7
TGTGCCAGCAGTATACCGACAGGGGCTAACAATCAGCCCCAGCATTTT	CASSIPTGANNQPQHF	TRBD1	.	TRBV2	TRBJ1-5
TGTGCCAGCAGCTTAGGACGGCAATATGGCTACACCTTC	CASSLGRQYGYTF	.	.	TRBV11-2	TRBJ1-2
TGTGCCAGCAGTTCACAGGGTTGGAATCAGCCCCAGCATTTT	CASSSQGWNQPQHF	.	.	TRBV27	TRBJ1-5
TGTGCCAGCAGCCCCAGGGGGGCAGGGGAGAGTGCTGGAAACACCATATATTTT	CASSPRGAGESAGNTIYF	TRBD1	.	TRBV9	TRBJ1-3
TGTGCCAGCAGTTCTCCGGGACAGTACAATGAGCAGTTCTTC	CASSSPGQYNEQFF	TRBD1	.	TRBV3-1/TRBV3-2	TRBJ2-1
TGTGCCTCCCAGGGGTTTGCAGGCTCTGGAAACACCATATATTTT	CASQGFAGSGNTIYF	.	.	TRBV2	TRBJ1-3
TGTGCCAGCAGCCTCGTGTGGGGGAACACTGAAGCTTTCTTT	CASSLVWGNTEAFF	.	.	TRBV3-1/TRBV3-2	TRBJ1-1
TGTGCCAGCAGTTCGACCGGGACAGGGGGAAATCAGCCCCAGCATTTT	CASSSTGTGGNQPQHF	TRBD1	.	TRBV28	TRBJ1-5
TGCGCCAGCAGCTCACAGGGGGCCCCGAACACCGGGGAGCTGTTTTTT	CASSSQGAPNTGELFF	TRBD1	.	TRBV5-1	TRBJ2-2
TGTGCCAGCAGCGTAGACAGGCATTTGAATGGCTACACCTTC	CASSVDRHLNGYTF	.	few	TRBV9	TRBJ1-2
TGCGCCAGCAGCCCTTCGGGCAGCACCTACGAGCAGTACTTC	CASSPSGSTYEQYF	.	.	TRBV4-1	TRBJ2-7
TGTGCCAGCTCACCACCGAGCCAAAACACCGGGGAGCTGTTTTTT	CASSPPSQNTGELFF	.	.	TRBV18	TRBJ2-2
TGTGCCAGCAGTGAGGGCAGGGGGGTTTCACCCCTCCACTTT	CASSEGRGVSPLHF	TRBD1	.	TRBV2	TRBJ1-6
TGTGCCATCAGCACCGGGACAGACACTGAAGCTTTCTTT	CAISTGTDTEAFF	TRBD1	.	TRBV10-3	TRBJ1-1
TGTGCCAGCAGTTATGAGGGTAGGGGTAATCAGCCCCAGCATTTT	CASSYEGRGNQPQHF	.	few	TRBV6-2/TRBV6-3	TRBJ1-5
TGCGCCAGCAGCTTACTCGACAGGGCCCGCTATAATTCACCCCTCCACTTT	CASSLLDRARYNSPLHF	TRBD1	.	TRBV5-1	TRBJ1-6
TGCGCCAGCAGCTTGGAGCAGATCTTCGCTGGTAACACCATATATTTT	CASSLEQIFAGNTIYF	.	.	TRBV5-1	TRBJ1-3
TGTGCCAGCAATGGGGGGGATTACGGGGAGCTGTTTTTT	CASNGGDYGELFF	TRBD2	.	TRBV2	TRBJ2-2
TGCGCCAGCAGCCAAGAGTCAGCCGTCTACGAGCAGTACTTC	CASSQESAVYEQYF	.	.	TRBV5-1	TRBJ2-7
TGTGCCAGCAGCTTGGTGTTGGCAGGACCTTTGAACACTGAAGCTTTCTTT	CASSLVLAGPLNTEAFF	.	.	TRBV5-6	TRBJ1-1
TGTGCCAGCAGCGTGCGGGGAGATACGCAGTATTTT	CASSVRGDTQYF	.	.	TRBV9	TRBJ2-3
TGTGCCTGGAGTAGGGAGGACAGGGGGGGAGATACGCAGTATTTT	CAWSREDRGGDTQYF	TRBD1	.	TRBV30	TRBJ2-3
TGTGCCATCAGTGAGTCGCAGGGGGAAGCTTTCTTT	CAISESQGEAFF	.	.	TRBV10-3	TRBJ1-1
TGTGCCAGCAGCACAGATACGCAGTATTTT	CASSTDTQYF	.	.	TRBV25-1	TRBJ2-3
TGTGCCAGTGCCCAGGGAGGAAACACTGAAGCTTTCTTT	CASAQGGNTEAFF	.	.	TRBV19	TRBJ1-1